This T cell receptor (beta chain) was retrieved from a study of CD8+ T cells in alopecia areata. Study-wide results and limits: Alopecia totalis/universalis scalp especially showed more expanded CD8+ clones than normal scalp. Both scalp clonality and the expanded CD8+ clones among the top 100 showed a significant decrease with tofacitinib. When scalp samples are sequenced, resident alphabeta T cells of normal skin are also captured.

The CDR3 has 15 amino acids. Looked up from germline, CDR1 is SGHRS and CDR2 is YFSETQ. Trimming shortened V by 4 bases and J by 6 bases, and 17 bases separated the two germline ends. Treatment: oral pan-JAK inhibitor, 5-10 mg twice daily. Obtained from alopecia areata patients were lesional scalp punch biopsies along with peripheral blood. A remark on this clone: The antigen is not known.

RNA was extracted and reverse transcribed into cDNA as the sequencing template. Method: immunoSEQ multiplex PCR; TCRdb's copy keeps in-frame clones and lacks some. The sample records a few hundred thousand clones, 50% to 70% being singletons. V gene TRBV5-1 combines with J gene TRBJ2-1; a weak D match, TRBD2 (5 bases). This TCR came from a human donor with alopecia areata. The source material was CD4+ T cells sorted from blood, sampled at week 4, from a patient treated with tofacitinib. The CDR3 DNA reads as TGCGCCAGCAGCCCACGGACTGGCACGGGCAATGAGCAGTTCTTC. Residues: CASSPRTGTGNEQFF.